This T cell receptor (beta chain) was profiled in a study of blood T cell repertoires in COVID-19. About the study: In each case, the material was cDNA or gDNA derived from T cells, B-cell-depleted T cells, or PBMCs.

CDR3 length: 14 residues. V was shortened by 2 bases and J by 7 bases, with 11 bases between the two germline ends. Germline CDR1 reads LNHDA; CDR2 reads SQIVND (reference sequence). This clone was recorded a few times. The table came from immunoSEQ multiplex PCR; TCRdb's copy has only in-frame clones and leaves some out. This table holds around 150,000 clones, about 86% found once. The specimen sequenced was peripheral blood. The V call is TRBV19, the J call TRBJ2-2, with D perhaps TRBD1 (5 bases). The sequence was collected from a woman aged 55-70 years with active or convalescent COVID-19. The CDR3 nucleotides are TGTGCCAGTAGTATACTGCAGGGTCACGGGGAGCTGTTTTTT. Residues: CASSILQGHGELFF.